This T cell receptor beta chain was recovered during a study of early T cells in non-severe SARS-CoV-2 infection. This CDR3 contains 16 residues. Individually, cDNA molecules had unique molecular identifiers attached to them. Each CDR3 protein gets one entry after TCRdb re-called the 5' RACE reads with MiXCR. The table records tens of thousands of distinct CDR3 sequences, 10% to 15% of them present only once. Sample: whole blood. This clonotype was obtained from an adult who was a healthcare worker with PCR-confirmed SARS-CoV-2 infection or an uninfected control (not recorded which). The chain is built from TRBV3-2 and TRBJ2-3; whether TRBD2, the table's D call, matches the DNA was not checked. TRBV3-2 is flagged as a pseudogene. In nucleotides, the CDR3 is TGTGCCAGCAGCCAAGACCGAGCGGGAGACACAGATACGCAGTATTTT. Its translation is CASSQDRAGDTDTQYF.